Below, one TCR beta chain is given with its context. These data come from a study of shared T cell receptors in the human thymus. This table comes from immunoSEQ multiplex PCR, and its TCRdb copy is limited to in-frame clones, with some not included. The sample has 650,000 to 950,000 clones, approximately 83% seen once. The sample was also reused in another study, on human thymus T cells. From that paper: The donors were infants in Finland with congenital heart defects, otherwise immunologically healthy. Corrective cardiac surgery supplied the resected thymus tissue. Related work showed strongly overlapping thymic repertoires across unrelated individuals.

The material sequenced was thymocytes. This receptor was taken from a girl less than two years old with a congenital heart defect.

CDR3 DNA: TGTGCCAGCAGTGAAGGGATTGGGGGACAGGGGTATCAGCCCCAGCATTTT. The encoded protein is CASSEGIGGQGYQPQHF. This chain links TRBV6-1 with TRBJ1-5; 10 bases align to TRBD1. CDR3 length equals 17 residues. The ends lost 1 base at V and 5 bases at J; junction bases unmatched: 8. Germline CDR1 MNHNS, CDR2 SASEGT.